Listed below are T cell receptor beta chains from one sample, sequenced in a study of cytomegalovirus exposure and HLA in healthy donors. The repertoire was sequenced with immunoSEQ multiplex PCR; TCRdb's copy has only in-frame clones and lacks some. The data contain roughly 200,000 clones, 79% of them singletons. The sequencing sample was made of PBMCs. These TCRs come from a woman between 40 and 55 years old in good health and CMV-seronegative. CDR3s include the opening cysteine and the closing phenylalanine or tryptophan. A D gene is named only where the DNA matches it firmly. A row's size may be missing; if present it is once, few, many or a size class.

j_call: TRBJ2-1; v_call: TRBV2; cdr3_length: 13; d_call: TRBD1; clone_size: NA; cdr3_aa: CASNRDSFNEQFF; cdr3_nt: TGTGCCAGCAACCGGGACAGCTTCAATGAGCAGTTCTTC
j_call: TRBJ1-1; v_call: TRBV2; cdr3_length: 13; d_call: NA; clone_size: few; cdr3_aa: CASSRGRGTEAFF; cdr3_nt: TGTGCCAGCAGTAGGGGGAGGGGCACTGAAGCTTTCTTT
j_call: TRBJ1-5; v_call: TRBV2; cdr3_length: 16; d_call: NA; clone_size: few; cdr3_aa: CASRTGPGSNNQPQHF; cdr3_nt: TGTGCCAGCAGGACAGGCCCTGGGTCGAACAATCAGCCCCAGCATTTT
j_call: TRBJ2-5; v_call: TRBV30; cdr3_length: 17; d_call: NA; clone_size: once; cdr3_aa: CAWSVGNAPSVKETQYF; cdr3_nt: TGTGCCTGGAGTGTCGGGAACGCCCCATCGGTGAAAGAGACCCAGTACTTC
j_call: TRBJ2-2; v_call: TRBV19; cdr3_length: 15; d_call: TRBD2; clone_size: once; cdr3_aa: CASSNSGRATGELFF; cdr3_nt: TGTGCCAGTAGCAATAGCGGGAGGGCCACCGGGGAGCTGTTTTTT
j_call: TRBJ2-7; v_call: TRBV6-6; cdr3_length: 15; d_call: TRBD1; clone_size: NA; cdr3_aa: CASSSPLDRAYEQYF; cdr3_nt: TGTGCCAGCAGTTCACCCTTAGACAGGGCTTACGAGCAGTACTTC
j_call: TRBJ1-2; v_call: TRBV6-5; cdr3_length: 11; d_call: NA; clone_size: NA; cdr3_aa: CASSATYGYTF; cdr3_nt: TGTGCCAGCAGCGCGACTTATGGCTACACCTTC
j_call: TRBJ1-2; v_call: TRBV19; cdr3_length: 13; d_call: NA; clone_size: NA; cdr3_aa: CASSIAHRSGYTF; cdr3_nt: TGTGCCAGTAGTATAGCCCACCGGAGTGGCTACACCTTC
j_call: TRBJ1-1; v_call: TRBV5-4; cdr3_length: 13; d_call: NA; clone_size: NA; cdr3_aa: CASSWVGRGEAFF; cdr3_nt: TGTGCCAGCAGCTGGGTCGGACGGGGTGAAGCTTTCTTT
j_call: TRBJ2-1; v_call: TRBV27; cdr3_length: 16; d_call: TRBD2; clone_size: NA; cdr3_aa: CASSLGSGRALTKQFF; cdr3_nt: TGTGCCAGCAGTTTAGGCAGCGGGAGGGCCCTTACGAAGCAGTTCTTC
j_call: TRBJ1-3; v_call: TRBV7-9; cdr3_length: 18; d_call: TRBD1; clone_size: NA; cdr3_aa: CASTSGTAAFSSGNTIYF; cdr3_nt: TGTGCCAGCACCTCCGGGACAGCCGCCTTCAGCTCTGGAAACACCATATATTTT
j_call: TRBJ1-5; v_call: TRBV10-2; cdr3_length: 15; d_call: NA; clone_size: few; cdr3_aa: CASSEVRRSNQPQHF; cdr3_nt: TGCGCCAGCAGTGAGGTGCGTCGGAGCAATCAGCCCCAGCATTTT
j_call: TRBJ1-2; v_call: TRBV5-4; cdr3_length: 15; d_call: TRBD1; clone_size: NA; cdr3_aa: CASSPERGLDYGYTF; cdr3_nt: TGTGCCAGCAGCCCCGAGAGGGGGCTCGACTATGGCTACACCTTC
j_call: TRBJ2-1; v_call: TRBV12-5; cdr3_length: 15; d_call: NA; clone_size: once; cdr3_aa: CASGSGTSRAGEQFF; cdr3_nt: TGTGCTAGTGGCTCAGGAACTAGCAGGGCAGGTGAGCAGTTCTTC
j_call: TRBJ2-1; v_call: TRBV6-1; cdr3_length: 14; d_call: TRBD1; clone_size: NA; cdr3_aa: CASRQGTLNNEQFF; cdr3_nt: TGTGCCAGCAGACAGGGGACCTTAAACAATGAGCAGTTCTTC
j_call: TRBJ2-3; v_call: TRBV27; cdr3_length: 16; d_call: NA; clone_size: NA; cdr3_aa: CASSPGGWRGTDTQYF; cdr3_nt: TGTGCCAGCAGCCCTGGGGGGTGGCGCGGCACAGATACGCAGTATTTT
j_call: TRBJ1-5; v_call: TRBV19; cdr3_length: 15; d_call: TRBD1; clone_size: NA; cdr3_aa: CASSIAGQGNQPQHF; cdr3_nt: TGTGCCAGTAGTATAGCCGGACAGGGCAATCAGCCCCAGCATTTT